This TCR beta chain stems from a study of T cells in Graves' hyperthyroidism and ophthalmopathy. Across the study: At the time of initial diagnosis and before any treatment, peripheral blood was collected.

Germline values: CDR1 MNHNS, CDR2 SASEGT. V shed 7 bases and J shed 4 bases, with 13 bases lying between them. The CDR3 sequence is 13 residues long. TCR beta CDR3 regions were amplified from RNA transcripts. First-round RT-PCR targeting the TCR CDR3 was performed with the HTBI primer set. A single record per CDR3 protein comes from TCRdb applying MiXCR to the multiplex PCR reads. Among almost 500,000 distinct CDR3 sequences listed, about 22% were seen once. This clonotype was seen more than once but under ten times. Sequencing was carried out using blood. This clonotype originated in a woman in her 70s with Graves' ophthalmopathy. The J gene is TRBJ2-5, the V gene TRBV6-1; tentatively, D is TRBD1 or TRBD2 (5 bases each). The CDR3 DNA is TGTGCCAGCAATGGGGGTCTTGGAGAGACCCAGTACTTC. The encoded protein is CASNGGLGETQYF.